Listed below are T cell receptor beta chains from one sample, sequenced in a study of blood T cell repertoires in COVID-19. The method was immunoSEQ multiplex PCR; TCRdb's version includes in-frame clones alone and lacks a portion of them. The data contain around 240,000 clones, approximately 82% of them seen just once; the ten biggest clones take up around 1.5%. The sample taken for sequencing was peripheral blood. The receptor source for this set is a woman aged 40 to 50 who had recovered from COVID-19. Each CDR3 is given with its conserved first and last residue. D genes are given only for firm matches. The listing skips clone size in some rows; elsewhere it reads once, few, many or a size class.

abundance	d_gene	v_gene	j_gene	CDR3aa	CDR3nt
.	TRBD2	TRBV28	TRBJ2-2	CASSREATSGVTGELFF	TGTGCCAGCAGCCGCGAAGCGACTAGCGGGGTAACCGGGGAGCTGTTTTTT
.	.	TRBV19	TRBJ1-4	CASLGREKLFF	TGTGCCAGTCTAGGAAGGGAAAAACTGTTTTTT
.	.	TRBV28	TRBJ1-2	CASSLPGNGYTF	TGTGCCAGCAGTTTGCCCGGGAATGGCTACACCTTC
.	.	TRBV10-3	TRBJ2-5	CAISAGQNSGTQYF	TGTGCCATCAGTGCCGGGCAGAATAGCGGGACCCAGTACTTC
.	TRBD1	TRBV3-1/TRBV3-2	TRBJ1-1	CASSLRQGNTEAFF	TGTGCCAGCAGCCTACGACAGGGAAACACTGAAGCTTTCTTT
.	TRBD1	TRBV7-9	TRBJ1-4	CASSLGQGGTNEKLFF	TGTGCCAGCAGCTTAGGACAGGGGGGAACTAATGAAAAACTGTTTTTT
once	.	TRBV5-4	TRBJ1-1	CASSFSGEEAFF	TGTGCCAGCAGCTTCTCAGGGGAGGAAGCTTTCTTT
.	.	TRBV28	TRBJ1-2	CASSLSAGYGYTF	TGTGCCAGCAGTTTATCTGCAGGCTATGGCTACACCTTC
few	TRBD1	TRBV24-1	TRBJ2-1	CATSDSGTGGSGEQFF	TGTGCCACCAGTGATTCTGGGACAGGGGGCTCAGGGGAGCAGTTCTTC
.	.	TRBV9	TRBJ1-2	CASSPRDPIVGDGYTF	TGTGCCAGCAGCCCTCGTGATCCGATTGTGGGCGATGGCTACACCTTC
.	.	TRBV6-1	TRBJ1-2	CAAKRPLRTESGYTF	TGTGCCGCTAAGAGACCCCTACGGACAGAAAGTGGCTACACCTTC
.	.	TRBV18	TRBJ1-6	CASSPLPPGRGSPLHF	TGTGCCAGCTCACCACTCCCCCCGGGGAGAGGATCACCCCTCCACTTT
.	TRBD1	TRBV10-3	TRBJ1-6	CAISDRDRGGNSPLHF	TGTGCCATCAGTGACAGGGACAGGGGAGGTAATTCACCCCTCCACTTT
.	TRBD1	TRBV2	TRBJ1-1	CASNFGQGVYAEAFF	TGTGCCAGCAATTTCGGGCAGGGGGTCTACGCTGAAGCTTTCTTT
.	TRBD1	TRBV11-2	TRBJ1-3	CASSFPPKYAGGSGNTIYF	TGTGCCAGCAGCTTCCCACCTAAGTATGCAGGGGGATCTGGAAACACCATATATTTT
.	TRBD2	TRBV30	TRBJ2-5	CAWSVGGSVTQYF	TGTGCCTGGAGTGTGGGGGGGTCGGTGACCCAGTACTTC
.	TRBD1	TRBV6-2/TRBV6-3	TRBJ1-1	CASSLTGGNTEAFF	TGTGCCAGCAGTTTGACAGGGGGCAACACTGAAGCTTTCTTT
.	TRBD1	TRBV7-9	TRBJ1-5	CASSLDTGGVVEPQHF	TGTGCCAGCAGCTTAGACACAGGGGGTGTGGTGGAGCCCCAGCATTTT
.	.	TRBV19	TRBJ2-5	CASNAQGQETQYF	TGTGCCAGTAACGCACAGGGACAAGAGACCCAGTACTTC
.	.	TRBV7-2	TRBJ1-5	CASSLVAQYSNQPQHF	TGTGCCAGCAGCTTAGTAGCGCAGTATAGCAATCAGCCCCAGCATTTT
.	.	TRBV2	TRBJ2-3	CASSESGRGADTQYF	TGTGCCAGCAGTGAAAGTGGGCGGGGCGCAGATACGCAGTATTTT
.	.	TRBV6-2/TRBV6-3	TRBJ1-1	CASSPRNPEAFF	TGTGCCAGCAGTCCCAGGAACCCCGAAGCTTTCTTT
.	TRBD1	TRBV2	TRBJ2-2	CASRTGGVLTGELFF	TGTGCCAGCAGGACAGGGGGGGTTCTCACCGGGGAGCTGTTTTTT
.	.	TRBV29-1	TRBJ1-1	CSVYRTNKNTEAFF	TGCAGCGTTTACCGGACAAATAAGAACACTGAAGCTTTCTTT
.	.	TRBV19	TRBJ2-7	CASSTDRGGATYF	TGTGCCAGTAGTACCGACAGGGGAGGGGCCACGTACTTC
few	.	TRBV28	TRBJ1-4	CASRKTGQGEKLFF	TGTGCCAGCAGGAAAACAGGGCAGGGTGAAAAACTGTTTTTT
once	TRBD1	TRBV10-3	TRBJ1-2	CAIRPTGGDYGYTF	TGTGCCATCAGGCCGACAGGGGGAGACTATGGCTACACCTTC
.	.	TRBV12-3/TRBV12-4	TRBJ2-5	CASSFREQETQYF	TGTGCCAGCAGTTTCCGGGAACAAGAGACCCAGTACTTC
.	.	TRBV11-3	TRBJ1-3	CASSLMSLTGNTIYF	TGTGCCAGCAGCTTAATGTCGTTAACTGGAAACACCATATATTTT